Listed here are 26 T cell receptor beta chains from one sample, sequenced in a study of blood T cells in healthy people across ages. Combining a sample-barcoded 5' primer with a J-beta primer mix, a second PCR ran for about 7 to 11 cycles. Each CDR3 protein is one row after TCRdb ran MiXCR on the 5' RACE reads. The sample yields roughly 500,000 distinct CDR3 sequences, roughly a quarter seen once. The sample taken for sequencing was blood. The receptors derive from a woman between 65 and 79 years old in good health.

This clonotype was counted only a few times. The rearrangement links TRBV5-1 to TRBJ2-3; D unclear. CDR3 size: 15 residues. Trimming pared 0 bases from V and 0 bases from J, leaving 8 bases between. The germline V gene encodes CDR1 SGHRS and CDR2 YFSETQ. The CDR3 here is CASSLEWSSTDTQYF. The CDR3 bases are TGCGCCAGCAGCTTGGAATGGTCGAGCACAGATACGCAGTATTTT.

The chain recombines TRBV5-6 with TRBJ2-1, with TRBD1 matching 9 bases. The germline gives CDR1 SGHDT, CDR2 YYEEEE. The CDR3 has 16 residues. Losses at the gene ends were 4 bases for V and 6 bases for J; bases not matched to a gene: 11. The chain's CDR3 is CASSVARGTGFNEQFF. Here the CDR3 DNA reads TGTGCCAGCAGCGTAGCCCGGGGGACAGGGTTCAATGAGCAGTTCTTC.

A few counts support this clonotype. The J gene is TRBJ1-4, the V gene TRBV6-6; D ambiguous. The germline gives CDR1 MNHNY, CDR2 SVGAGI (reference sequence). The CDR3 spans 16 residues. V was clipped by 5 bases and J by 2 bases, with 15 bases between them. CDR3 in DNA: TGTGCCAGCAGTCTAGCTCTCGGCAGCACTAATGAAAAACTGTTTTTT. Translation: CASSLALGSTNEKLFF.

The chain recombines TRBV6-6 with TRBJ1-5, with a possible D match to TRBD1 (5 bases). The V and J ends lost 7 bases and 1 base respectively, with 11 bases between them. CDR3 size: 14 residues. The V gene's germline CDR1 is MNHNY and CDR2 SVGAGI (reference sequence). The CDR3 coding sequence is TGTGCCAGCATTCTCGGGGACAGCAATCAGCCCCAGCATTTT. Its translation is CASILGDSNQPQHF.

This clonotype came up a few times. This chain links TRBV7-2 with TRBJ2-4; weak D call: TRBD1 (6 bases). Deletions cut 2 bases from V and 2 bases from J, with 16 bases between. The CDR3 is 17 amino acids. CDR1 SGHTA and CDR2 FQGNSA come from the germline V gene. This CDR3 reads CASSLLPQGLTKNIQYF. In nucleotides, the CDR3 is TGTGCCAGCAGCTTATTGCCTCAGGGGCTGACCAAAAACATTCAGTACTTC.

The chain links TRBV7-6 to TRBJ2-7, with a possible D match to TRBD1 (6 bases). CDR1 SGHVS and CDR2 FNYEAQ come from the germline V gene. Trimming cost V 1 base and J 9 bases, with 19 bases left between them. This CDR3 is 15 amino acids long. DNA of the CDR3: TGTGCCAGCAGCTTAGTAGATGTGGGGGCGACGGTGCAGTACTTC. Protein product: CASSLVDVGATVQYF.

The chain is built from TRBV6-2 or TRBV6-3 and TRBJ1-3; D gene uncertain. The CDR3 has 14 residues. Germline lookup yields CDR1 MNHEY and CDR2 SVGEGT. Trimming removed 7 bases from V and 1 base from J, with 11 bases in between. The CDR3 region is CASNVDESGNTIYF. CDR3 bases: TGTGCCAGCAACGTGGACGAATCTGGAAACACCATATATTTT.

This clonotype showed up just a few times. This chain links TRBV5-1 with TRBJ1-2; D is undetermined. CDR1 is SGHRS, CDR2 YFSETQ, per germline. The CDR3 is 15 amino acids. The V end was cut by 2 bases, the J end by 2 bases, with 13 bases between. CDR3 in DNA: TGCGCCAGCAGCTTAGGCAGGCCTTCCAACTATGGCTACACCTTC. It codes for CASSLGRPSNYGYTF.

The chain has TRBV3-1 and TRBJ1-2; D is uncertain. Trimming shortened V by 1 base and J by 8 bases, and 5 bases separated the two germline ends. Germline V gene data show CDR1 as LGHDT and CDR2 as YNNKEL (reference sequence). The CDR3 extends over 11 amino acids. The CDR3 DNA reads as TGTGCCAGCAGCCAAGCTCGAGGCTACACCTTC. The encoded protein is CASSQARGYTF.

This clonotype was detected only a few times. This chain connects TRBV7-9 to TRBJ1-1; 7 nucleotides align to TRBD1. CDR1 and CDR2 (germline): SEHNR, FQNEAQ (reference sequence). The CDR3 totals 17 residues. J lost 1 base, V lost 7 bases, and 15 bases had no gene match. Written as DNA, the CDR3 is TGTGCCAGCAACCGAGACAGGGCTCCGGCAGGGAACACTGAAGCTTTCTTT. It codes for CASNRDRAPAGNTEAFF.

The genes are TRBV20-1 and TRBJ2-5, with 11 bases that match TRBD1. The better agreement between TRBJ2-7 and the DNA end casts doubt on the J call. CDR1 is DFQATT and CDR2 is SNEGSKA in the germline V gene (reference sequence). This CDR3 is built from 15 residues. The CDR3 loop reads CSARAPRGQGDEQYF. CDR3 coding DNA: TGCAGTGCTAGAGCCCCTCGGGGACAGGGGGACGAGCAGTACTTC.

J is TRBJ2-2 and V is TRBV7-3, with D maybe TRBD1 (6 bases). The CDR3 consists of 14 residues. V was trimmed by 4 bases and J by 5 bases, leaving 11 bases between them. Germline V CDR1 and CDR2: SGHTA, FQGTGA. The CDR3 reads CASSSGDGTGELFF. The CDR3 DNA follows: TGTGCCAGCAGCTCAGGGGACGGTACCGGGGAGCTGTTTTTT.

The chain employs TRBV25-1 and TRBJ2-2, with TRBD1 matching over 7 bases. The V and J ends lost 5 bases and 5 bases, in that order; junction bases with no gene match: 8. Germline CDR1 is MGHDK and CDR2 is SYGVNS. This CDR3 is built from 15 residues. CDR3 loop: CASSYPGGRTGELFF. For the CDR3, the DNA is TGTGCCAGCAGTTACCCAGGGGGACGGACCGGGGAGCTGTTTTTT.

This clonotype was counted between two and nine times. The rearrangement links TRBV20-1 to TRBJ1-3, with 9 bases that match TRBD1. Trimming removed 6 bases from V and 3 bases from J; junction bases left unmatched: 6. CDR1 and CDR2 from the germline V gene are DFQATT and SNEGSKA (reference sequence). The CDR3 has 14 amino acids. CDR3 region: CSAGTGNSGNTIYF. CDR3 bases: TGCAGTGCAGGGACAGGGAATAGTGGAAACACCATATATTTT.

This clonotype was observed a handful of times. This chain joins TRBV21-1 and TRBJ2-5; TRBD1, the D gene given by the table, was not confirmed from the DNA. The end of the DNA fits TRBJ2-7 better, so the J call may be wrong. TRBV21-1 corresponds to a pseudogene. This CDR3 is 15 amino acids long. CDR3 amino acids: CASSKNGTDSYEQYF. CDR3 bases: TGTGCCAGCAGCAAAAATGGGACGGATTCCTACGAGCAGTACTTC.

The V call is TRBV6-5, the J call TRBJ1-1, with D perhaps matching TRBD1 (6 bases). The ends were cut back, 1 base at V and 10 bases at J, with 10 bases in the middle. The CDR3 spans 12 residues. CDR1 is MNHEY, CDR2 SVGAGI, per germline. The CDR3 region has the DNA TGTGCCAGCAGTTACTATGGCAGGGGAGCTTTCTTT. The encoded protein is CASSYYGRGAFF.

This clonotype showed up just a few times. The rearrangement uses TRBV12-3 or TRBV12-4 and TRBJ2-3; D unclear. Trimming stripped 5 bases from V and 1 base from J, with 19 bases between. This CDR3 is built from 17 residues. As DNA, the CDR3 is TGTGCCAGCAGTCCCGATGGGCGCCAACCCGGCACAGATACGCAGTATTTT. It codes for CASSPDGRQPGTDTQYF.

V and J are TRBV24-1 and TRBJ2-5, with TRBD1 as a possible D gene (5 bases). From germline, CDR1 is KGHDR and CDR2 SFDVKD. Trimming pared 9 bases from V and 3 bases from J, leaving 13 bases between. The CDR3 runs 13 residues. The CDR3 reads CATRPTGEETQYF. The CDR3 DNA reads as TGTGCCACCCGACCTACAGGTGAAGAGACCCAGTACTTC.

The J gene is TRBJ2-6, the V gene TRBV5-5; D call uncertain. CDR1 is SGHKS and CDR2 is YYEKEE in the germline V gene (reference sequence). The V end was cut by 2 bases, the J end by 0 bases, with 12 bases between. The CDR3 is made up of 17 amino acids. The CDR3 is CASSFPQISSGANVLTF. CDR3 bases: TGTGCCAGCAGCTTTCCACAAATTAGCTCTGGGGCCAACGTCCTGACTTTC.

This clonotype was detected a few times. The rearrangement links TRBV6-5 to TRBJ2-7; weak D call: TRBD1 (6 bases). The CDR3 totals 12 residues. Trimming cost V 8 bases and J 3 bases, with 11 bases left between them. In germline, CDR1 is MNHEY, CDR2 SVGAGI. The CDR3 DNA follows: TGTGCCAGCCGCACAGGGTTCTACGAGCAGTACTTC. It is translated as CASRTGFYEQYF.

About this clonotype itself: One junction end disagrees with the germline gene, perhaps due to a read error. This rearrangement joins TRBV3-1 to TRBJ1-4; D uncertain. The CDR3 loop spans 14 amino acids. The germline CDR1 and CDR2 sequences are LGHDT and YNNKEL (reference sequence). The CDR3 reads CASSHRAINEKLFF. CDR3 in DNA: TGTGCCAGTAGCCATCGGGCCATTAATGAAAAACTGTTTTTT.

This clonotype was detected ten times or more. This rearrangement joins TRBV29-1 to TRBJ2-1, with D maybe TRBD1 (5 bases). CDR3 size: 14 residues. Trimming stripped 6 bases from V and 1 base from J, with 13 bases between. CDR1 SQVTM and CDR2 ANQGSEA come from the germline V gene. The CDR3: CSVSRQMSYNEQFF. For the CDR3, the DNA is TGCAGCGTCTCTAGACAGATGTCCTACAATGAGCAGTTCTTC.

V is TRBV6-1 and J is TRBJ1-2, with D unresolved. The CDR3 is made up of 13 amino acids. The ends were cut back, 5 bases at V and 5 bases at J, with 12 bases in the middle. Per germline, CDR1 MNHNS and CDR2 SASEGT. The CDR3 is CASSLLEGYGYTF. The CDR3 bases are TGTGCCAGCAGTCTCCTGGAGGGATATGGCTACACCTTC.

This clonotype showed up just a few times. The chain is built from TRBV30 and TRBJ1-2; 8 bases fit TRBD1. V lost 4 bases and J lost 7; bases outside the gene matches: 11. The CDR3 runs to 14 residues. Germline-derived CDR1 and CDR2 are GTSNPN and SVGIG (reference sequence). The DNA for the CDR3 is TGTGCCTGGACCTCCCCGGCAGGGGGCTTTGGCTACACCTTC. This sequence encodes CAWTSPAGGFGYTF.

The V gene is TRBV4-3, the J gene TRBJ2-2; 10 positions match TRBD2. The germline gives CDR1 LGHNA, CDR2 YSLEER. V shed 0 bases, J shed 4 bases, and the junction held 5 bases outside the gene matches. There are 17 residues in the CDR3. This CDR3 is CASSQDRAGGPTGELFF. DNA for the CDR3: TGCGCCAGCAGCCAAGATCGAGCGGGGGGGCCCACCGGGGAGCTGTTTTTT.

In regard to this clonotype: At one of its ends the junction is not consistent with the germline gene, which may arise from a read error. This chain uses TRBV7-3 with TRBJ2-5, with D maybe TRBD1 (7 bases). The CDR3 has 14 amino acids. Germline V CDR1 and CDR2: SGHTA, FQGTGA. Here the CDR3 DNA reads TGTGCCGGCAGCTCTTCAGGCAGGGGGGATACCCAGTACTTC. As protein: CAGSSSGRGDTQYF.